This passage covers 13 T cell receptor beta chains from one sample sequenced in a study of blood T cells in healthy people across ages. A second PCR of about 7 to 11 cycles used a sample-barcoded 5' primer and a J-beta primer mix. TCRdb ran MiXCR on the 5' RACE reads and lists one entry per CDR3 protein. The repertoire holds roughly 1.4 million distinct CDR3 sequences, with approximately 59% as singletons. Material: blood. The receptors shown here come from a man younger than 35 in good health.

In this sample, this clonotype turned up a few times. The chain links TRBV3-1 to TRBJ2-3; TRBD2 is a possible D gene (6 bases). This CDR3 region has 14 residues. Trimming removed 2 bases at V and 6 bases at J, with 12 bases between. Germline V gene data show CDR1 as LGHDT and CDR2 as YNNKEL (reference sequence). The CDR3 reads CASSQTAGDDTQYF. The CDR3 bases are TGTGCCAGCAGCCAAACAGCGGGCGACGATACGCAGTATTTT.

Only a few counts were recorded for this clonotype. The J gene is TRBJ2-7, the V gene TRBV4-3, with 9 bases that match TRBD2. The J segment lost 2 bases and the V segment lost 1 base, leaving 3 bases of the junction unmatched. This CDR3 comprises 15 residues. Germline V gene lookup returns CDR1 LGHNA and CDR2 YSLEER. CDR3 DNA sequence: TGCGCCAGCAGCCAAGGGCAGCGGGGGGCCTACGAGCAGTACTTC. Amino acids: CASSQGQRGAYEQYF.

V gene TRBV6-2 or TRBV6-3 combines with J gene TRBJ2-1; weak D call: TRBD1 (5 bases). Trimming pared 1 base from V and 8 bases from J, leaving 12 bases between. Germline CDR1 and CDR2: MNHEY and SVGEGT. The CDR3 contains 14 residues. The CDR3 spells CASSYYAGPHEQFF. Written as DNA, the CDR3 is TGTGCCAGCAGTTACTACGCAGGGCCCCATGAGCAGTTCTTC.

The chain has TRBV7-2 and TRBJ1-2, with unresolved D. Trimming removed 5 bases at V and 1 base at J, with 8 bases between. Germline V gene lookup returns CDR1 SGHTA and CDR2 FQGNSA. The CDR3 length is 13 residues. The CDR3 spells CASSRILNYGYTF. CDR3 DNA: TGTGCCAGCAGCCGAATCCTTAACTATGGCTACACCTTC.

This chain joins TRBV12-3 or TRBV12-4 and TRBJ2-5, with 8 positions matching TRBD2. This CDR3 has 15 residues. The V segment lost 6 bases and the J segment 5 bases; nucleotides outside the gene matches: 11. In DNA, the CDR3 is TGTGCCAGCAGACAGCGGGAGCTCACTGGGGAGACCCAGTACTTC. Translated, it gives CASRQRELTGETQYF.

This clonotype has only a few counts. The chain employs TRBV27 and TRBJ2-3, with unresolved D. V shed 6 bases and J shed 7 bases, with 14 bases lying between them. The germline gives CDR1 MNHEY, CDR2 SMNVEV (reference sequence). This CDR3 region has 13 residues. CDR3 in DNA: TGTGCCAGCAGCGGGTTGGTCACGAATACGCAGTATTTT. Its protein is CASSGLVTNTQYF.

The rearrangement uses TRBV5-1 and TRBJ2-1, with D possibly being TRBD1 or TRBD2 (5 bases each). CDR3 size: 18 residues. CDR1 and CDR2 (germline): SGHRS, YFSETQ. Trimming took off 2 bases at V and 4 bases at J, with 22 bases between the two ends. The CDR3 coding sequence is TGCGCCAGCAGCTTCGCAATGAGGGGCAGAATTGGTTACAATGAGCAGTTCTTC. Encoded protein: CASSFAMRGRIGYNEQFF.

The genes are TRBV20-1 and TRBJ1-2; D remains unclear. There are 14 residues in the CDR3. The V and J ends lost 3 bases and 2 bases respectively, with 13 bases between them. CDR1 DFQATT and CDR2 SNEGSKA come from the germline V gene (reference sequence). For the CDR3, the DNA is TGCAGTGCTAGCTTGGTCCGGGGAAACTATGGCTACACCTTC. Translating it yields CSASLVRGNYGYTF.

V and J are TRBV10-3 and TRBJ1-4, with D maybe TRBD1 (6 bases). Deletions cut 9 bases from V and 6 bases from J, with 20 bases between. CDR1 and CDR2 (germline): ENHRY, SYGVKD. This CDR3 region has 15 residues. The CDR3 DNA is TGTGCCATTAAGGGGGACCCTAGTAGGGATGAAAAACTGTTTTTT. As protein: CAIKGDPSRDEKLFF.

The rearrangement uses TRBV4-1 and TRBJ2-3; 9 bases are a match to TRBD2. The CDR3 length is 14 residues. The V gene's germline CDR1 is MGHRA and CDR2 YSYEKL. Trimming at V came to 1 base and at J to 12 bases, leaving 8 bases not matched to a gene. CDR3 in DNA: TGCGCCAGCAGCCAAGGTTCGCTAGCGGGACCTCAGTATTTT. It yields the protein CASSQGSLAGPQYF.

The rearrangement joins TRBV7-2 to TRBJ2-5; 7 nucleotides agree with TRBD1. There are 13 residues in the CDR3. V gave up 5 bases and J gave up 6 bases; unmatched junction bases: 6. Germline CDR1 and CDR2: SGHTA and FQGNSA. The CDR3: CASSAGGWKTQYF. The CDR3 nucleotides are TGTGCCAGCAGCGCAGGGGGTTGGAAGACCCAGTACTTC.

CDR3 region: CASSLGVTGGNEQFF. CDR3 DNA sequence: TGTGCCAGCAGCTTAGGTGTTACGGGGGGCAATGAGCAGTTCTTC. The chain couples TRBV11-2 to TRBJ2-1, with 7 positions matching TRBD2. CDR1 SGHAT and CDR2 FQNNGV come from the germline V gene. The CDR3 contains 15 residues. Trimming cost V 1 base and J 6 bases; bases outside gene matches: 6.

This rearrangement joins TRBV6-2 or TRBV6-3 to TRBJ2-7; D is unresolved. CDR3 length: 13 amino acids. Per germline, CDR1 MNHEY and CDR2 SVGEGT. Trimming removed 6 bases from V and 7 bases from J, with 16 bases in between. The CDR3 spells CASRPIPPEEQYF. The CDR3 DNA reads TGTGCCAGCAGACCTATCCCTCCGGAAGAGCAGTACTTC.